Below, one T cell receptor beta chain is given with its context. It has no known antigen specificity. One base away there is no much larger clone; base qualities are not given. TCR CDR3 regions were amplified from genomic DNA by multiplex PCR using the deep immunoSEQ assay. Extracted genomic DNA from each cell subset was distributed evenly across all wells of several immunoSEQ 96-well plates, and each plate was treated as a replicate. Each replicate PCR for sorted subsets received about 180 ng genomic DNA, equal to tens of thousands of T cell genomes. The purified libraries were quantified using a Qubit 3.0 fluorometer, sized with a Bioanalyzer 2100, and then quantified again using the KAPA Library Quantification kit. Every immunoSEQ 96-well plate was sequenced on a separate single-read 150-cycle Illumina NextSeq 550 flow cell. The original methods were these. Because the immunoSEQ output included only junctional sequences and no quality scores, the filtering could not be the same as the filtering used for full-length reads. To assign V/J genes and CDR3, sequences were annotated using PyIR, a Python wrapper for IgBLAST v1.9, with IMGT germline references. Reads were removed for weak V/J assignments (E-value above 1e-6), missing CDR3, stop codons, out-of-frame junctions, or ambiguous translated residues. V3J clonotypes were defined by identical inferred V gene, J gene, and CDR3 amino acid sequence. To compute the percentage overlap between repertoires, the number of shared unique clonotypes was divided by the size of the smaller repertoire. Repertoire richness was assessed with RTK rarefaction, the Chao1 estimator, and Recon v2.1 estimates of unobserved clonotypes. Generation probabilities for all TCRbeta clonotypes obtained by the gDNA method from a handful of donors were computed using OLGA. Imported from immuneACCESS, the table was reduced by TCRdb to in-frame sequences with V and J called. These copies leave out some clones; in studies compared against another copy, an unresolved V gene accounts for under half, and the cause of the remainder is not known. That table furnishes V, J and clone size, whereas the DNA furnished D and trimming. Counted in this sample were more than 2,000,000 clones; over 85% of them appeared once. The ten largest clonotypes hold 0.39% of the sample.

The donors were healthy, HIV-negative adults with no recently reported acute infections or vaccinations. Every donor was a Caucasian adult living in Nashville, Tennessee, USA. CD4+ T cells were enriched by magnetic negative selection; naive cells were then positively selected on CD45RA, and the negative fraction formed the memory subset. Blood was collected by leukapheresis, and PBMCs were isolated by Ficoll-Histopaque density gradient centrifugation and then cryopreserved in liquid nitrogen vapor phase. Analytical flow cytometry was used to check the purity and quantity of every magnetically sorted T cell population. From each sorted fraction, genomic DNA was isolated and quantified by UV absorbance on a Nanodrop 2000c. The data originate from a study of shared clonotypes between healthy human individuals (TCRdb year 2020). With regard to the full study: The cohort included a few men and a couple of women between 18 and 49 years of age. Blood TCR repertoires of five healthy adults were deeply sequenced to estimate repertoire size and the extent of clonotype sharing between individuals. For each donor, CD4 naive and CD4 memory were each given three plates, CD8 naive was given two plates, and CD8 memory was given one plate. Between about 0.94 and 8.9 billion PBMCs per donor were obtained by leukapheresis. To increase sequencing depth and limit assay-specific biases, TCR repertoire library preparation and sequencing were carried out by different laboratories using diverse techniques.

The CDR3 has 13 amino acids, counting the end cysteine and phenylalanine. Only the CDR3 DNA is retained, 39 bases long and in frame from the first base. The germline V gene supplies CDR1 MNHEY and CDR2 SVGAGI. Trimming at the junction amounts to 4 bases on V and 1 base on J, and the germline ends lie 6 bases apart. Overall study results and their limits: Pairwise subsampling indicated that sequencing depth was expected to affect the degree of clonotype sharing among donors. Rarefaction of sorted-subset datasets indicated incomplete sequencing despite the large sequencing depth. Sampling was restricted to blood, and TCR repertoires in tissues likely differ from the TCR repertoires found in blood. Because the study included only a small number of donors, the genetic and exposure-history diversity represented was limited. Sharing across a few donors was observed for about 4.8% of naive CD4, under 4% of naive CD8, over 2% of memory CD4, and roughly 0.4% of memory CD8 clonotypes. Naive subsets generally had larger estimated clonotype richness than memory subsets. Compared with non-shared clonotypes, clonotypes shared by all four sorted-subset donors had higher generation probabilities.

This receptor was taken from a man aged 18 to 30 in good health. Some clones in this sample may be carry-over from other donors' samples. The V gene is TRBV6-5 and the J gene is TRBJ2-3; TRBD1 is a weak D gene call, 5 bases matching. Sequencing was performed on naive CD4+ T cells from PBMCs. Explained via the paper, the cell subset or site label denotes: CD45RA+ positively selected. Read as DNA, the sequence is TGTGCCAGCAGTTTGACAGGCACAGATACGCAGTATTTT. It encodes CASSLTGTDTQYF.